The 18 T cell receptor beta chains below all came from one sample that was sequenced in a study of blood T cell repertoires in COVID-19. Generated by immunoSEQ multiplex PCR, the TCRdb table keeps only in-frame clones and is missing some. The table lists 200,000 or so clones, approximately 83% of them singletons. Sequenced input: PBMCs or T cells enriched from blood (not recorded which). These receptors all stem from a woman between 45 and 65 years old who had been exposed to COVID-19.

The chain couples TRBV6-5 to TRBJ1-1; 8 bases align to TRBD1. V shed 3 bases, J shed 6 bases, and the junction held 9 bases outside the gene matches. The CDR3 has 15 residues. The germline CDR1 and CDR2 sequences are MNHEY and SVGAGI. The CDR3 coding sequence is TGTGCCAGCAGTTATTCCCAGGGGGCGTACGCTGAAGCTTTCTTT. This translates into CASSYSQGAYAEAFF.

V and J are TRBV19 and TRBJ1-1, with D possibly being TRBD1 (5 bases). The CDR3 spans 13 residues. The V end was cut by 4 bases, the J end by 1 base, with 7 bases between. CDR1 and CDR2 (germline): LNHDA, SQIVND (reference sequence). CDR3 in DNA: TGTGCCAGTAGTACGACAGCGAACACTGAAGCTTTCTTT. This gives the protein CASSTTANTEAFF. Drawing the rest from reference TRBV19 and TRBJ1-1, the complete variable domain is DGGITQSPKYLFRKEGQNVTLSCEQNLNHDAMYWYRQDPGQGLRLIYYSQIVNDFQKGDIAEGYSVSREKKESFPLTVTSAQKNPTAFYLCASSTTANTEAFFGQGTRLTVV.

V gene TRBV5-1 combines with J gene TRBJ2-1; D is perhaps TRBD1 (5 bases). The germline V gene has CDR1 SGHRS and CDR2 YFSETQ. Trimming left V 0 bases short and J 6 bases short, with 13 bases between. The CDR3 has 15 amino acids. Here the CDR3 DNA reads TGCGCCAGCAGCTTGGAGGCAGGGTATTTCAATGAGCAGTTCTTC. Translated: CASSLEAGYFNEQFF.

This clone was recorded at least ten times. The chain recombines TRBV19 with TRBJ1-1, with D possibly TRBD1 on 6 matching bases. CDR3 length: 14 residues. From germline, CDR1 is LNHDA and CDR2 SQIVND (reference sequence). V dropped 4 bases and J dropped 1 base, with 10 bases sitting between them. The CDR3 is CASSTQGQNTEAFF. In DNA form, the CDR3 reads TGTGCCAGTAGTACACAGGGACAGAACACTGAAGCTTTCTTT.

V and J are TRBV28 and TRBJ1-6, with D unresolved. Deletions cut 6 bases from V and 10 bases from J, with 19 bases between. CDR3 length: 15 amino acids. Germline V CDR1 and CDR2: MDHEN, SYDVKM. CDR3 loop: CASSPLAEYRSPLHF. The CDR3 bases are TGTGCCAGCAGCCCCTTAGCTGAATATCGGTCACCCCTCCACTTT.

CDR3 DNA: TGCGCCAGCAGCCAAGATATGGGACAGGTATATTCACCCCTCCACTTT. Amino acid sequence: CASSQDMGQVYSPLHF. The J gene is TRBJ1-6, the V gene TRBV4-3; 8 bases agree with TRBD1. V was pared by 0 bases and J by 8 bases, with 6 bases of the junction left unmatched. The CDR3 length is 16 residues. The V gene's germline CDR1 is LGHNA and CDR2 YSLEER.

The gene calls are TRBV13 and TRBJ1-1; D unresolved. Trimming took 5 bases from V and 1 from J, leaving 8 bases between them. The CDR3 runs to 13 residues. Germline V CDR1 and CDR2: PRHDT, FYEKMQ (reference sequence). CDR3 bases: TGTGCCAGCAGCCCGTTCGGGAACACTGAAGCTTTCTTT. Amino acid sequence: CASSPFGNTEAFF.

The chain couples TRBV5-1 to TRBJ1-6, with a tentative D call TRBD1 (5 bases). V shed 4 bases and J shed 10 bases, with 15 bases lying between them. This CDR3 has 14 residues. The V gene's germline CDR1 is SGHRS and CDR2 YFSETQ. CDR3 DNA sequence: TGCGCCAGCAGCGTCCGGGACGGGGGATCACCCCTCCACTTT. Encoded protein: CASSVRDGGSPLHF. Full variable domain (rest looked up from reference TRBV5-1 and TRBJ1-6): KAGVTQTPRYLIKTRGQQVTLSCSPISGHRSVSWYQQTPGQGLQFLFEYFSETQRNKGNFPGRFSGRQFSNSRSEMNVSTLELGDSALYLCASSVRDGGSPLHFGNGTRLTVT.

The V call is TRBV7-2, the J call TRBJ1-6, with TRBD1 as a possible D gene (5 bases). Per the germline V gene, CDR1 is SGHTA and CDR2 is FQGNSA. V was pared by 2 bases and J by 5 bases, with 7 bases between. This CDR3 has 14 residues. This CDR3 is CASSLQGNNSPLHF. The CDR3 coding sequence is TGTGCCAGCAGCTTACAGGGAAATAATTCACCCCTCCACTTT. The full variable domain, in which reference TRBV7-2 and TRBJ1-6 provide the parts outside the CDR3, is GAGVSQSPSNKVTEKGKDVELRCDPISGHTALYWYRQSLGQGLEFLIYFQGNSAPDKSGLPSDRFSAERTGGSVSTLTIQRTQQEDSAVYLCASSLQGNNSPLHFGNGTRLTVT.

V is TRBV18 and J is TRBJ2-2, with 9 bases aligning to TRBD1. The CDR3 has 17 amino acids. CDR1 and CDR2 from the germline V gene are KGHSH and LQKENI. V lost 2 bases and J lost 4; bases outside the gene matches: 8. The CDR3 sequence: CASSPRSPGQGTGELFF. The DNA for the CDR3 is TGTGCCAGCTCACCAAGAAGCCCGGGACAGGGCACCGGGGAGCTGTTTTTT. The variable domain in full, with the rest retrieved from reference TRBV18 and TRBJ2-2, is NAGVMQNPRHLVRRRGQEARLRCSPMKGHSHVYWYRQLPEEGLKFMVYLQKENIIDESGMPKERFSAEFPKEGPSILRIQQVVRGDSAAYFCASSPRSPGQGTGELFFGEGSRLTVL.

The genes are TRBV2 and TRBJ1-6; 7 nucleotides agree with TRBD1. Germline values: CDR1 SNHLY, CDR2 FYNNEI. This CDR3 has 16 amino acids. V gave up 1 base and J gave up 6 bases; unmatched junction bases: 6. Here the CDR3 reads CASSEEGRGFNSPLHF. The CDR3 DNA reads TGTGCCAGCAGTGAAGAGGGCAGGGGGTTTAATTCACCCCTCCACTTT.

The CDR3 DNA sequence: TGCGCCAGCAGTTACTCGACAGGGGTGAACACTGAAGCTTTCTTT. As protein: CASSYSTGVNTEAFF. The gene calls are TRBV5-1 and TRBJ1-1, with TRBD1 matching 8 bases. From germline, CDR1 is SGHRS and CDR2 YFSETQ. J was trimmed by 0 bases and V by 5 bases; bases with no gene match: 6. The CDR3 length is 15 residues. The whole variable domain, remainder taken from reference TRBV5-1 and TRBJ1-1, is KAGVTQTPRYLIKTRGQQVTLSCSPISGHRSVSWYQQTPGQGLQFLFEYFSETQRNKGNFPGRFSGRQFSNSRSEMNVSTLELGDSALYLCASSYSTGVNTEAFFGQGTRLTVV.

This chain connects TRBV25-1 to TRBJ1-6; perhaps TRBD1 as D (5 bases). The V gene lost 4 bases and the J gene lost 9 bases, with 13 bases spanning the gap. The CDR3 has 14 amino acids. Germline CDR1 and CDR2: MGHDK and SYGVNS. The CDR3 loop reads CASSGPGLGSPLHF. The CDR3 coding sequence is TGTGCCAGCAGTGGGCCAGGGTTGGGTTCACCCCTCCACTTT.

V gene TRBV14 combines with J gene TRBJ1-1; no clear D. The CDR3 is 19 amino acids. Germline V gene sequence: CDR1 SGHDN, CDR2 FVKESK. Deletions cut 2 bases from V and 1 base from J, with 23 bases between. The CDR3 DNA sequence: TGTGCCAGCAGCCAATTCGCCGGAGGCCAGGAAAGATCGAACACTGAAGCTTTCTTT. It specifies CASSQFAGGQERSNTEAFF.

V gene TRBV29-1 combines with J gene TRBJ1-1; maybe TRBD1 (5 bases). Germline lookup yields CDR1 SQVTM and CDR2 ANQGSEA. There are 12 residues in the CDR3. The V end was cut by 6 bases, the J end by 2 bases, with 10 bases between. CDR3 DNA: TGCAGCGTCTGTGACAGAAACACTGAAGCTTTCTTT. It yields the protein CSVCDRNTEAFF.

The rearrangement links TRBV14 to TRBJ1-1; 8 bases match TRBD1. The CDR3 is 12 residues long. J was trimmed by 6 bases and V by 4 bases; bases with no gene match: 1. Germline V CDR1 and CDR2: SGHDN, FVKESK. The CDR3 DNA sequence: TGTGCCAGCAGCCCAGGGGGCCCTGAAGCTTTCTTT. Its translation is CASSPGGPEAFF.

The CDR3 loop is CASSRGDTQYF. CDR3 DNA sequence: TGTGCCAGCAGCCGGGGAGATACGCAGTATTTT. The V gene is TRBV13, the J gene TRBJ2-3; TRBD2 is a possible D gene (5 bases). V was cut by 5 bases and J by 5 bases, with 5 bases left in between. This CDR3 contains 11 residues. CDR1 and CDR2 from the germline V gene are PRHDT and FYEKMQ (reference sequence).

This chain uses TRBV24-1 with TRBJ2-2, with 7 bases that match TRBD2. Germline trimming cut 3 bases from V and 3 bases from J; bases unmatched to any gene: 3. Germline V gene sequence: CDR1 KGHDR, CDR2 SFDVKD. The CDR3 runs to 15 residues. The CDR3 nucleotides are TGTGCCACCAGTGATGCCGGGAGGTACACCGGGGAGCTGTTTTTT. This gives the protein CATSDAGRYTGELFF.